This T cell receptor (beta chain) was documented in a study of blood T cell repertoires in COVID-19. Across the study: COVID-19 samples from acute and convalescent phases originated in the United States, Italy and Spain. Sources were T cells, B-cell-depleted T cells, or PBMCs; the material itself was cDNA or gDNA.

Methods used by the authors: Amplifying reference gene primers gave estimates of nucleated cell counts. TCRdb's table, derived via immunoSEQ multiplex PCR, lists solely in-frame clones and lacks some. V and J calls and clone size are as listed in that table; D and trimming were resolved from the DNA. The table lists tens of thousands of clones, approximately 85% of them singletons, with 15% to 17% in the top ten. CDR1 SGHRS and CDR2 YFSETQ come from the germline V gene. This CDR3 contains 15 residues. The trim removed 1 base at V and 1 base at J, leaving 5 bases unmatched. The V and J genes are TRBV5-1 and TRBJ2-7, with 7 bases matching TRBD2. This sequence originates from a human donor in a cohort sampled during active COVID-19. The donor label of this sample is uncertain. The sequenced sample consisted of peripheral blood. Here the CDR3 DNA reads TGCGCCAGCAGCTTGTCAGGGCGGGGGTCCTACGAGCAGTACTTC. This translates into CASSLSGRGSYEQYF.